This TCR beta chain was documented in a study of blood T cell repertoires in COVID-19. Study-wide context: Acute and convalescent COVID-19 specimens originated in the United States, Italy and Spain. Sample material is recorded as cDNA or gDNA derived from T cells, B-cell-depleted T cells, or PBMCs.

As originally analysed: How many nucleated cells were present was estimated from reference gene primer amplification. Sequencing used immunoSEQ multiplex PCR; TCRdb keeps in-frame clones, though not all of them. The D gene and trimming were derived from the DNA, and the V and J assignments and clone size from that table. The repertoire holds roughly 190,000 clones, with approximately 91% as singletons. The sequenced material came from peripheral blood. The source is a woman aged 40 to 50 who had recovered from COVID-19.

CDR3 sequence reads: CSVGQGLSVTQYF. In DNA, the CDR3 is TGCAGCGTTGGACAGGGGCTTTCAGTGACCCAGTACTTC. The chain links TRBV29-1 to TRBJ2-5, with 8 nucleotides matching TRBD1. This CDR3 region has 13 residues. Germline loops: CDR1 SQVTM, CDR2 ANQGSEA. The ends lost 4 bases at V and 7 bases at J; junction bases unmatched: 8.